This T cell receptor (beta chain) was identified in a study of beta chain features in type 1 diabetes. In the case of this clone: No antigen is known for it.

Expressed TCRB transcripts were sequenced because the isolated RNA had all been reverse transcribed beforehand. Measured with immunoSEQ multiplex PCR; TCRdb has only the in-frame clones, and not every one. This table holds around 300,000 clones, approximately 15% found once. Isolation of CD4+ naive, central memory, regulatory and stem cell-like memory cells was achieved by sorting via CD45RO/CCR7/CD25/CD127/CD95/CD27. Points from the study as a whole: Shorter TCRB CDR3s, moderately but significantly so, marked every one of the four CD4+ subsets in Type 1 diabetes patients. Relative to healthy donors, patients appeared to have naive, central memory and Treg TCRB repertoires that were more similar. A cDNA-based sequencing approach could over-represent cells with high TCR expression. In type 1 diabetes patients, VDJ junctions had fewer insertions; deletions at these junctions were more frequent.

There are 13 residues in the CDR3. Trimming pared 0 bases from V and 5 bases from J, leaving 9 bases between. Per germline, CDR1 SGDLS and CDR2 YYNGEE. J is TRBJ2-7 and V is TRBV9; D perhaps matches TRBD2 (6 bases). This TCR was sampled from a man aged 18 to 30 with type 1 diabetes. The specimen sequenced was naive CD4+ T cells from blood. The CDR3 here is CASSVVAGNEQYF. The CDR3 bases are TGTGCCAGCAGCGTAGTGGCGGGGAACGAGCAGTACTTC.